This T cell receptor (beta chain) was documented in a study of read filtering for tumor transcriptome and immune sequencing. This clonotype has ten or more counts. This CDR3 spans 11 amino acids. V gave up 2 bases and J gave up 11 bases, with 7 bases separating them. The library was built from around 0.4 ug RNA with molecular barcoded adaptors for alpha/delta and beta/gamma chains. Via MiXCR, TCRdb re-called the reads, giving one row per CDR3 protein. The sample yields roughly 68,000 distinct CDR3 sequences, about 15% seen once. Sequencing input: a population of CD138-negative cells sorted from bone marrow. The V call is TRBV12-3 or TRBV12-4, the J call TRBJ2-1; D remains unclear. The receptor was isolated from a donor at least 40 years old with multiple myeloma. DNA of the CDR3: TGTGCCAGCAGTTTAACGCCTCAGCAGTTCTTC. Protein sequence: CASSLTPQQFF.